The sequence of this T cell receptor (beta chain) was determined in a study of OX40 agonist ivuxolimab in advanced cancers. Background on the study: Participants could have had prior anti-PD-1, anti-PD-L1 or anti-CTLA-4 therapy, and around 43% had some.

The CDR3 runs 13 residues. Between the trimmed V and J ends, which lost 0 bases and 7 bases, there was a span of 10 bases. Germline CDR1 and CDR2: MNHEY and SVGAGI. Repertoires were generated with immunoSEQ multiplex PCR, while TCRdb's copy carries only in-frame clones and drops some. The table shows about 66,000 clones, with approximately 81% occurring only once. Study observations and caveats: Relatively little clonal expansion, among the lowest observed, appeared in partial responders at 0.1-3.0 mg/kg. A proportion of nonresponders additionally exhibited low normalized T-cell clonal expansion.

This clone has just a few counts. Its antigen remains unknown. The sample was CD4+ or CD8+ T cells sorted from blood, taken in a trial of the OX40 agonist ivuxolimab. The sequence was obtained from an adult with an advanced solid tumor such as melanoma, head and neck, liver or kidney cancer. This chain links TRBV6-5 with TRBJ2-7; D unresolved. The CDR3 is CASSYSGKTEQYF. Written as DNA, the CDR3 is TGTGCCAGCAGTTACTCGGGCAAAACGGAGCAGTACTTC.